What follows are 24 T cell receptor beta chains derived from one specimen sequenced in a study of regulatory T cells in long-lasting Graves disease. Indicated time point: newly diagnosed GD, antithyroid drugs for less than 3 months. Researchers made the TCR library from RNA that was extracted from PBMCs. Libraries of TCR beta came from iRepertoire HTBI primers plus Arm-PCR of CDR3 regions. TCRdb re-analysed the multiplex PCR reads in MiXCR, keeping a single row per CDR3 protein. The sample shows roughly 500,000 distinct CDR3 sequences, about 12% of them seen only once. These data also featured in a second study, about T cells in Graves' hyperthyroidism and ophthalmopathy.

The sequencing here drew on peripheral blood mononuclear cells (PBMCs), taken at new diagnosis, from a patient treated with antithyroid drugs. These receptors came from a woman aged 25 to 39 with Graves disease.

This clonotype came up many times. The chain recombines TRBV2 with TRBJ2-4, with unresolved D. The CDR3 totals 18 residues. Germline V lookup: CDR1 SNHLY, CDR2 FYNNEI. Trimming took off 0 bases at V and 1 base at J, with 16 bases between the two ends. In DNA form, the CDR3 reads TGTGCCAGCAGTGAAGCATTTCTAGTGGACCCGGCCAAAAACATTCAGTACTTC. Encoded protein: CASSEAFLVDPAKNIQYF.

This clonotype was seen repeatedly, ten times or more. CDR3 sequence reads: CASSSRARPQHF. The CDR3 DNA reads TGTGCCAGCAGTTCGAGAGCCCGGCCCCAGCATTTT. This chain links TRBV6-2 or TRBV6-3 with TRBJ1-5; D is unresolved. The ends were cut back, 4 bases at V and 9 bases at J, with 10 bases in the middle. CDR3 length: 12 residues. CDR1 and CDR2 from the germline V gene are MNHEY and SVGEGT.

The rearrangement joins TRBV9 to TRBJ1-2; 8 bases map to TRBD1. The germline gives CDR1 SGDLS, CDR2 YYNGEE. This CDR3 contains 15 residues. The J segment lost 6 bases and the V segment lost 0 bases, leaving 7 bases of the junction unmatched. CDR3 nucleotides: TGTGCCAGCAGCGTAGCGCGGACAGGGACTGATGGCTACACCTTC. As protein: CASSVARTGTDGYTF.

The chain carries TRBV7-2 and TRBJ2-3; 8 nucleotides match TRBD1. Trimming took 3 bases from V and 5 from J; bases not matched to a gene: 4. CDR3 size: 14 residues. CDR1 SGHTA and CDR2 FQGNSA come from the germline V gene. CDR3 sequence reads: CASSLTRGRDTQYF. Written as DNA, the CDR3 is TGTGCCAGCAGCTTGACCAGGGGGCGAGATACGCAGTATTTT.

This clonotype was observed at least ten times. The chain combines TRBV12-3 or TRBV12-4 with TRBJ1-4; 8 nucleotides align to TRBD1. The CDR3 extends over 15 amino acids. The junction had 5 bases not matched to a gene; V was cut back by 2 bases and J by 6 bases. For the CDR3, the DNA is TGTGCCAGCAGTTTACGCAGGGGGCTAGATGAAAAACTGTTTTTT. Its protein product is CASSLRRGLDEKLFF.

This clonotype was recorded at least ten times. The chain recombines TRBV11-2 with TRBJ2-3; TRBD2 matches 8 bases. V shed 11 bases and J 0 bases; nucleotides not matched to a gene: 4. CDR1 and CDR2 (germline): SGHAT, FQNNGV. The CDR3 spans 13 residues. The CDR3 loop reads CAGSGASTDTQYF. DNA of the CDR3: TGTGCCGGTAGCGGGGCTAGCACAGATACGCAGTATTTT. Looking up the rest from reference TRBV11-2 and TRBJ2-3 gives the full variable domain: EAGVAQSPRYKIIEKRQSVAFWCNPISGHATLYWYQQILGQGPKLLIQFQNNGVVDDSQLPKDRFSAERLKGVDSTLKIQPAKLEDSAVYLCAGSGASTDTQYFGPGTRLTVL.

This clonotype occurred many times. The chain couples TRBV7-2 to TRBJ2-5; TRBD2 matches 10 bases. CDR1 is SGHTA, CDR2 FQGNSA, per germline. V lost 6 bases, J lost 5 bases, and 15 bases stayed unmatched. There are 17 residues in the CDR3. The CDR3 bases are TGTGCCAGCAGGCTAGCGGGAGCCTCCTCCTCTTGGGAGACCCAGTACTTC. Translated, it gives CASRLAGASSSWETQYF.

Comments on this clonotype: The junction departs from the called germline gene at one end, perhaps through a read error. This chain uses TRBV2 with TRBJ1-2; no reliable D call. Germline CDR1 is SNHLY and CDR2 is FYNNEI. This CDR3 is 14 amino acids long. The CDR3 coding sequence is TGTGCCAGCAGTGAGAGCGGCCCTTTTTACGGCTACGCCTTC. This sequence encodes CASSESGPFYGYAF.

Ten or more counts support this clonotype. The gene calls are TRBV18 and TRBJ2-7, with 10 bases lining up with TRBD1. Germline CDR1 and CDR2: KGHSH and LQKENI. The CDR3 totals 14 residues. The V segment lost 1 base and the J segment 6 bases; nucleotides outside the gene matches: 3. The CDR3 DNA is TGTGCCAGCTCACCACGACAGGGGGCGAGCGAGCAGTACTTC. Its translation: CASSPRQGASEQYF.

At least ten counts were recorded for this clonotype. The chain employs TRBV20-1 and TRBJ2-7, with no clear D. Germline V gene data show CDR1 as DFQATT and CDR2 as SNEGSKA (reference sequence). The CDR3 is 10 amino acids. The germline V and J ends were trimmed by 3 bases and 7 bases, with 7 bases remaining between them. CDR3 bases: TGCAGTGCTAGCCTTAGAGAGCAGTACTTC. Its protein is CSASLREQYF.

This rearrangement joins TRBV20-1 to TRBJ2-2, with TRBD2 identical over 8 bases. Trimming removed 5 bases from V and 7 bases from J; junction bases left unmatched: 6. Germline V CDR1 and CDR2: DFQATT, SNEGSKA (reference sequence). CDR3 size: 13 residues. This CDR3 is CSAQREPGGELFF. The CDR3 DNA reads TGCAGTGCTCAGCGGGAGCCGGGCGGGGAGCTGTTTTTT.

This chain connects TRBV28 to TRBJ2-7; 8 bases match TRBD1. After removal of 6 bases from V and 3 bases from J, the junction contained 13 bases not matched to a gene. Germline-derived CDR1 and CDR2 are MDHEN and SYDVKM. The CDR3 has 16 amino acids. In DNA, the CDR3 is TGTGCCAGCAGCCCAATAACTCAGGGGGCTCACTACGAGCAGTACTTC. Protein: CASSPITQGAHYEQYF.

This clonotype was seen at least ten times. The CDR3 region is CASSPAGTGRSYNSPLHF. In DNA form, the CDR3 reads TGTGCCAGCAGCCCAGCCGGGACAGGGCGGTCCTATAATTCACCCCTCCACTTT. This chain uses TRBV7-2 with TRBJ1-6; the match to TRBD1 covers 9 bases. The CDR3 has 18 residues. V dropped 5 bases and J dropped 1; count of bases not matched to a gene: 9. Per the germline V gene, CDR1 is SGHTA and CDR2 is FQGNSA.

The chain recombines TRBV6-1 with TRBJ1-1; D possibly corresponds to TRBD1 (6 bases). V was clipped by 5 bases and J by 4 bases, with 23 bases between them. CDR1 is MNHNS and CDR2 is SASEGT in the germline V gene. This CDR3 is built from 17 residues. The CDR3 region has the DNA TGTGCCAGCAGTAACCGCCGTTCACAGGGTGATGGCACTGAAGCTTTCTTT. This gives the protein CASSNRRSQGDGTEAFF.

There are many counts of this clonotype. This rearrangement joins TRBV11-2 to TRBJ2-1; the match to TRBD2 covers 9 bases. The junction had 11 bases not matched to a gene; V was cut back by 5 bases and J by 12 bases. Germline V gene data show CDR1 as SGHAT and CDR2 as FQNNGV. The CDR3 has 14 residues. This CDR3 reads CASSPSPLAGRQFF. The CDR3 coding sequence is TGTGCCAGCAGCCCCTCGCCCCTAGCGGGGAGGCAGTTCTTC.

CDR3 sequence: CASSGGLLAGADTQYF. The CDR3 bases are TGTGCCAGCAGTGGGGGTCTACTAGCGGGAGCAGATACGCAGTATTTT. The chain carries TRBV2 and TRBJ2-3; 11 bases line up with TRBD2. The V segment lost 4 bases and the J segment 4 bases; nucleotides outside the gene matches: 7. In germline, CDR1 is SNHLY, CDR2 FYNNEI. CDR3 length: 16 amino acids.

This clonotype has more than one count but fewer than ten. The chain combines TRBV15 with TRBJ1-1; D unresolved. V lost 1 base and J 4 bases, leaving 16 bases between the germline ends. Germline V lookup: CDR1 LNHNV, CDR2 YYDKDF (reference sequence). The CDR3 runs to 16 residues. CDR3 nucleotide sequence: TGTGCCACCAGCAGAGCCCCTTTAAGTACCGGCACTGAAGCTTTCTTT. Its protein product is CATSRAPLSTGTEAFF.

V and J are TRBV7-8 and TRBJ2-3, with 10 bases identical to TRBD2. CDR3 length: 16 amino acids. Trimming took 5 bases from V and 4 from J; bases not matched to a gene: 9. CDR1 is SGHVS and CDR2 is FQNEAQ in the germline V gene. The CDR3 DNA is TGTGCCAGCAGCGGGAGGGGTAGCGGGGGGTCAGATACGCAGTATTTT. The encoded protein is CASSGRGSGGSDTQYF.

This clonotype was counted between two and nine times. The rearrangement links TRBV5-6 to TRBJ1-1; D uncertain. This CDR3 contains 15 residues. Per the germline V gene, CDR1 is SGHDT and CDR2 is YYEEEE. V was pared by 1 base and J by 0 bases, with 10 bases between. As DNA, the CDR3 is TGTGCCAGCAGCTTGAGAGGGTTTGTGAACACTGAAGCTTTCTTT. As protein: CASSLRGFVNTEAFF.

The chain carries TRBV7-2 and TRBJ1-5, with no clear D. Germline-derived CDR1 and CDR2 are SGHTA and FQGNSA. Trimming stripped 5 bases from V and 1 base from J, with 12 bases between. The CDR3 extends over 15 amino acids. The CDR3 nucleotides read TGTGCCAGCAGCCCCCGGTATTTGAGCAATCAGCCCCAGCATTTT. Translation gives CASSPRYLSNQPQHF.

This clonotype was observed a handful of times. CDR3 sequence: CATSRSGTEETQYF. For the CDR3, the DNA is TGTGCCACCAGCAGATCCGGGACAGAAGAGACCCAGTACTTC. J is TRBJ2-5 and V is TRBV15; 7 bases are shared with TRBD1. With 2 bases clipped from V and 3 bases from J, the junction kept 3 bases outside the gene matches. Germline V lookup: CDR1 LNHNV, CDR2 YYDKDF (reference sequence). The CDR3 covers 14 residues.

This clonotype appeared a single time. The chain combines TRBV5-1 with TRBJ2-5, with 8 bases aligning to TRBD2. Looked up from germline, CDR1 is SGHRS and CDR2 is YFSETQ. V lost 0 bases to trimming and J lost 1 base; unmatched junction nucleotides: 5. This CDR3 has 16 residues. CDR3 coding DNA: TGCGCCAGCAGCTTGGGTGGGACTAGAGGCCAAGAGACCCAGTACTTC. Its protein is CASSLGGTRGQETQYF.

This clonotype appeared many times. A much larger clone lies a single base off, so this may be a read error. The chain has TRBV7-9 and TRBJ2-5, with a tentative D call TRBD2 (5 bases). This CDR3 spans 13 amino acids. Germline assignment: CDR1 SEHNR and CDR2 FQNEAQ (reference sequence). V was trimmed by 3 bases and J by 3 bases, leaving 8 bases between them. The CDR3 sequence: CASSFEGEETQYF. The CDR3 coding sequence is TGTGCCAGCAGCTTTGAGGGAGAAGAGACCCAGTACTTC.

This clonotype was recorded at least ten times. This chain joins TRBV7-9 and TRBJ2-7; no definite D call. Trimming took off 2 bases at V and 4 bases at J, with 12 bases between the two ends. Germline V CDR1 and CDR2: SEHNR, FQNEAQ (reference sequence). This CDR3 has 14 amino acids. This CDR3 is CASSLNPFPYEQYF. The CDR3 nucleotides read TGTGCCAGCAGCTTAAACCCCTTCCCTTACGAGCAGTACTTC.